These T cell receptor beta chains were read from a single sample in a study of T-cell reconstitution after alpha-beta-depleted transplantation in children. TCRdb re-analysed the PCR reads in MiXCR, keeping a single row per CDR3 protein. The sample carries approximately 520,000 distinct CDR3 sequences, roughly 11% recorded once. The sample here was PBMCs, mostly from graft donor cells, taken 180 days after TCRalphabeta/CD19-depleted stem cell transplant. The source is a female patient aged 2-10 years who had a stem cell transplant for aplastic anemia, so the T cells may come from the graft donor. Each CDR3 is given with its conserved first and last residue. A D gene is named only where the DNA matches it firmly. Rows give clone size only sometimes, using once, few, many, or a class for an expanded clone.

- - TRBJ2-3 TRBV5-1 CASSWGLRATDTQYF TGCGCCAGCAGCTGGGGACTGCGTGCCACAGATACGCAGTATTTT
many TRBD2 TRBJ2-1 TRBV6-1 CASSDLAGGLDEQFF TGTGCCAGCAGTGACCTAGCGGGAGGTTTAGATGAGCAGTTCTTC
- TRBD1 TRBJ1-1 TRBV29-1 CSVGGQGVTEAFF TGCAGCGTTGGTGGACAGGGGGTGACTGAAGCTTTCTTT
- - TRBJ2-3 TRBV13 CASSLEWPSTDTQYF TGTGCCAGCAGCTTGGAGTGGCCTAGCACAGATACGCAGTATTTT
few - TRBJ2-1 TRBV25-1 CASQFLSYNEQFF TGTGCCAGTCAGTTTCTCTCCTACAATGAGCAGTTCTTC
few - TRBJ2-1 TRBV30 CAWGYYNEQFF TGTGCCTGGGGATATTACAATGAGCAGTTCTTC
- - TRBJ2-4 TRBV5-8 CASSLFVARYIQYF TGTGCCAGCAGCTTGTTCGTAGCGAGGTACATTCAGTACTTC
many TRBD2 TRBJ2-3 TRBV29-1 CSESGNADTQYF TGCAGCGAAAGCGGGAATGCAGATACGCAGTATTTT
many TRBD2 TRBJ2-1 TRBV27 CASSFGGGVNEQFF TGTGCCAGCAGTTTTGGGGGGGGAGTCAATGAGCAGTTCTTC
many TRBD1 TRBJ2-7 TRBV11-2 CASSFGTGGPYEQYF TGTGCCAGCAGCTTCGGGACAGGGGGCCCCTACGAGCAGTACTTC
- - TRBJ1-1 TRBV4-3 CASSDLTGPEAFF TGCGCCAGCAGCGACCTTACCGGACCTGAAGCTTTCTTT
few - TRBJ2-7 TRBV12-3/TRBV12-4 CASSLVGLGEQYF TGTGCCAGCAGTTTAGTGGGGCTAGGAGAGCAGTACTTC
few TRBD2 TRBJ2-3 TRBV20-1 CSASLPSGSYTQYF TGCAGTGCTAGTCTGCCTAGCGGGAGTTATACGCAGTATTTT
- - TRBJ2-1 TRBV6-4 CASSDGGPYNEQFF TGTGCCAGCAGTGACGGGGGGCCCTACAATGAGCAGTTCTTC
few - TRBJ2-2 TRBV20-1 CSARDRDWDTGELFF TGCAGTGCTAGAGACCGGGACTGGGACACCGGGGAGCTGTTTTTT
- - TRBJ2-3 TRBV13 CASSPPPIGGTDTQYF TGTGCCAGCAGCCCCCCCCCCATTGGGGGCACAGATACGCAGTATTTT
- TRBD2 TRBJ2-1 TRBV28 CASSGQTSGRHNEQFF TGTGCCAGCAGTGGGCAAACTAGCGGGAGGCACAATGAGCAGTTCTTC
once TRBD1 TRBJ2-1 TRBV5-1 CASSARGQYNEQFF TGCGCCAGCAGTGCGAGGGGGCAGTACAATGAGCAGTTCTTC
few - TRBJ2-3 TRBV5-1 CASSYDWTDTQYF TGCGCCAGCAGCTACGACTGGACAGATACGCAGTATTTT
few - TRBJ2-1 TRBV27 CASSLGGSQIEQFF TGTGCCAGCAGTTTGGGAGGAAGCCAGATTGAGCAGTTCTTC
few - TRBJ2-7 TRBV20-1 CSARPPGAGGIYEQYF TGCAGTGCTAGGCCCCCGGGGGCAGGAGGGATCTACGAGCAGTACTTC
few - TRBJ1-2 TRBV15 CATSRDTGGYGYTF TGTGCCACCAGCAGGGACACCGGGGGCTATGGCTACACCTTC
few - TRBJ2-4 TRBV15 CATSRFSLSLQYF TGTGCCACCAGCAGGTTTTCACTCTCCCTTCAGTACTTC